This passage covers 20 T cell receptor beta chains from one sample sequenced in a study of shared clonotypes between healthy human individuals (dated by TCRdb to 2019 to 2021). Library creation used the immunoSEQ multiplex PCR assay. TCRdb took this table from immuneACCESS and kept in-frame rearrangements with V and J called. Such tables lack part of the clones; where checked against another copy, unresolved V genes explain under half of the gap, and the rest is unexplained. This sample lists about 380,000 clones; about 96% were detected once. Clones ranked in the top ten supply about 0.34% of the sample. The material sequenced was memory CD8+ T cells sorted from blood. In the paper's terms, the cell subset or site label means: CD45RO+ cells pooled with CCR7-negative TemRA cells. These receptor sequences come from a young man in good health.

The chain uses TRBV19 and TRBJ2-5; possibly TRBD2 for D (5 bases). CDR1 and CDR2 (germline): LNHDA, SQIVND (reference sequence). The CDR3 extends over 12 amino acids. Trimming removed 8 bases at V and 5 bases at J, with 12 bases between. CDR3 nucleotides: TGTGCCAGTCGCGCGAGGGCCGAGACCCAGTACTTC. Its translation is CASRARAETQYF.

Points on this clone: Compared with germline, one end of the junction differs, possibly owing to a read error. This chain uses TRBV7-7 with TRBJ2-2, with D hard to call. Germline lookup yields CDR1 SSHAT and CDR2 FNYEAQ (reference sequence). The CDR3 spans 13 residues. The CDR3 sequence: CASSSAETGELFF. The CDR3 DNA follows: TGTGCTAGCAGCTCGGCGGAGACCGGGGAGCTGTTTTTT.

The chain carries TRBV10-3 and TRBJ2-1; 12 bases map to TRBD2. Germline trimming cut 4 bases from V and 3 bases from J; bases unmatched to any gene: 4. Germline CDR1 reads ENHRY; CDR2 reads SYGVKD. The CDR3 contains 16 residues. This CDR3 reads CAISGVTSGSYNEQFF. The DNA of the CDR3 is TGTGCCATCAGTGGGGTGACTAGCGGGAGCTACAATGAGCAGTTCTTC.

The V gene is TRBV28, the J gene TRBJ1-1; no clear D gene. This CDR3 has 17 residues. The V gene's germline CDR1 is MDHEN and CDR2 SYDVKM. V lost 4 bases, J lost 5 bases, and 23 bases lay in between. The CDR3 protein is CASSSGFLSNLVTEAFF. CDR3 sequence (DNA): TGTGCCAGCAGTTCTGGGTTTCTATCAAACTTAGTAACTGAAGCTTTCTTT.

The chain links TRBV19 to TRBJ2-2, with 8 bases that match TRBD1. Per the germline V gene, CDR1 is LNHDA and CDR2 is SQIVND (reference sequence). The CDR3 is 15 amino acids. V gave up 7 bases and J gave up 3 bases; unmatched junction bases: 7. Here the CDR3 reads CASTDRGRDTGELFF. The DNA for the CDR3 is TGTGCCAGTACAGACAGGGGTCGGGACACCGGGGAGCTGTTTTTT.

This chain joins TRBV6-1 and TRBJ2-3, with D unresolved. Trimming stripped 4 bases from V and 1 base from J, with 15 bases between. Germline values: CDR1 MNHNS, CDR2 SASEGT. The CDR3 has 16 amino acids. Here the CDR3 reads CASSVKPISGTDTQYF. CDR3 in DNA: TGTGCCAGCAGTGTAAAGCCGATCAGCGGCACAGATACGCAGTATTTT.

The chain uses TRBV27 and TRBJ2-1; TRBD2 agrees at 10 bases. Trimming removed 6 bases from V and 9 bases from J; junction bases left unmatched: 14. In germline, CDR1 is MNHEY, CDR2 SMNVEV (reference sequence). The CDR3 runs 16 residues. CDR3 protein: CASSPLAGVQWVEQFF. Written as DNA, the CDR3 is TGTGCCAGCAGCCCTCTAGCGGGGGTACAATGGGTTGAGCAGTTCTTC.

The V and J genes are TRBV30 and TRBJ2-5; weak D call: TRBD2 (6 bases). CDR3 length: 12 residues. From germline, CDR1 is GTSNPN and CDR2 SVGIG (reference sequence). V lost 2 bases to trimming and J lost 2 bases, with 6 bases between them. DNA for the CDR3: TGTGCCTGGAGTCGGGGGCAAGAGACCCAGTACTTC. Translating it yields CAWSRGQETQYF.

CDR3 region: CASSYTGLAGYNEQFF. The DNA for the CDR3 is TGTGCCAGCAGTTACACGGGACTAGCGGGTTACAATGAGCAGTTCTTC. This sequence joins TRBV6-5 and TRBJ2-1; 12 bases are shared with TRBD2. This CDR3 contains 16 residues. The ends lost 2 bases at V and 4 bases at J; junction bases unmatched: 3. CDR1 MNHEY and CDR2 SVGAGI come from the germline V gene.

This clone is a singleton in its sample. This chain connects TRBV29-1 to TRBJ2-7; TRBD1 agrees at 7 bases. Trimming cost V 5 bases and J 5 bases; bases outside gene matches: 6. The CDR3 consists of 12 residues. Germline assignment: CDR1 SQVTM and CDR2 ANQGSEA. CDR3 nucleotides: TGCAGCGTTTTGGACCAGGGGGACGAGCAGTACTTC. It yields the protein CSVLDQGDEQYF.

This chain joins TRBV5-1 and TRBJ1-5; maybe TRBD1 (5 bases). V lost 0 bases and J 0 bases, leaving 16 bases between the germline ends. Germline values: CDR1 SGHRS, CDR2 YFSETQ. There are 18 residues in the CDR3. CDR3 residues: CASSLGPIRADSNQPQHF. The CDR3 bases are TGCGCCAGCAGCTTGGGTCCCATCAGGGCGGATAGCAATCAGCCCCAGCATTTT.

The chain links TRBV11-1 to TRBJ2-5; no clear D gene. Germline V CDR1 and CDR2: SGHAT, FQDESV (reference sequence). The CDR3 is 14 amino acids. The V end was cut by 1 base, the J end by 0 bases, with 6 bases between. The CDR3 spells CASSLGTDQETQYF. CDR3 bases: TGTGCCAGCAGCTTAGGGACGGACCAAGAGACCCAGTACTTC.

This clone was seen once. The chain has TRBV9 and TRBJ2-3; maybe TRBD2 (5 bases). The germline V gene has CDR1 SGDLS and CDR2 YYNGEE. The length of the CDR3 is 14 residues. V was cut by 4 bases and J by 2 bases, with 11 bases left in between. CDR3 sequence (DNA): TGTGCCAGCAGCCCCCGGACTCTCACAGATACGCAGTATTTT. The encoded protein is CASSPRTLTDTQYF.

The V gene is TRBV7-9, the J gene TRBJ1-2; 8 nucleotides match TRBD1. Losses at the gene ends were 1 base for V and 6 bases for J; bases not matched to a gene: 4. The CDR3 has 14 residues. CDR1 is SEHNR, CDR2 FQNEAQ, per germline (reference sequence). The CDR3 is CASSLGQGRDGYTF. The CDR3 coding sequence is TGTGCCAGCAGCTTAGGACAGGGGAGGGATGGCTACACCTTC.

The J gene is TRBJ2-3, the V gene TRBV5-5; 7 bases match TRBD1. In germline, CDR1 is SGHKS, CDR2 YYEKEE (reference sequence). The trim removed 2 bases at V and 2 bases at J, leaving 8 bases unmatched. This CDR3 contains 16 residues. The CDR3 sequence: CASSLDDRANTDTQYF. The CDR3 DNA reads TGTGCCAGCAGCTTAGACGACAGGGCAAACACAGATACGCAGTATTTT.

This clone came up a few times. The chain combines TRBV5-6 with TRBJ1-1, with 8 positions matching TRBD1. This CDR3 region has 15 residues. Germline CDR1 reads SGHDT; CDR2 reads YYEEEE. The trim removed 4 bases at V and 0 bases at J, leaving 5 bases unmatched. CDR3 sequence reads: CASSPGGQVNTEAFF. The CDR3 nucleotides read TGTGCCAGCAGCCCAGGGGGACAGGTGAACACTGAAGCTTTCTTT.

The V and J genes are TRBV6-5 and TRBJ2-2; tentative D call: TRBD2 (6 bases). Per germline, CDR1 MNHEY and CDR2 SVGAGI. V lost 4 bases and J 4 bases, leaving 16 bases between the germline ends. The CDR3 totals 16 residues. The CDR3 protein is CASSSLERVITGELFF. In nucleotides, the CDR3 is TGTGCCAGCAGTTCCCTCGAGCGGGTGATCACCGGGGAGCTGTTTTTT.

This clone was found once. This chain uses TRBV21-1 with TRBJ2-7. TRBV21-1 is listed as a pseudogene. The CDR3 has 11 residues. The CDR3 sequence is CASSKNYEQYF. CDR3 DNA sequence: TGTGCCAGCAGCAAGAACTACGAGCAGTACTTC.

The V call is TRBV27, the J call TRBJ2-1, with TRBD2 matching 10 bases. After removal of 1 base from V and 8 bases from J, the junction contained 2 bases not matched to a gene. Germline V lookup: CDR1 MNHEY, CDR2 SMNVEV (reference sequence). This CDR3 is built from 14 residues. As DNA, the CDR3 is TGTGCCAGCAGTTTATGGACTAGCGGATATGAGCAGTTCTTC. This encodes CASSLWTSGYEQFF.

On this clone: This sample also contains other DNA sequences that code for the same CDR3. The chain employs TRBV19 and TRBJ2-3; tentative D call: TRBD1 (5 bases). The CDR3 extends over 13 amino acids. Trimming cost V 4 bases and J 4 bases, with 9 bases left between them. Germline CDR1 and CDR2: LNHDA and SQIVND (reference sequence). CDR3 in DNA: TGTGCCAGTAGTACCCAGGGTGCAGATACGCAGTATTTT. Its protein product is CASSTQGADTQYF. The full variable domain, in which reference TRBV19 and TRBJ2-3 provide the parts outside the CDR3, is DGGITQSPKYLFRKEGQNVTLSCEQNLNHDAMYWYRQDPGQGLRLIYYSQIVNDFQKGDIAEGYSVSREKKESFPLTVTSAQKNPTAFYLCASSTQGADTQYFGPGTRLTVL.